This T cell receptor beta chain was obtained from a study of CDR3 diversity in severe acne. MiXCR, applied by TCRdb to the PCR reads, yields one record per CDR3 protein. Among roughly 81,000 distinct CDR3 sequences listed, about 52% were seen once. The CDR3 runs 14 residues. From germline, CDR1 is SGHRS and CDR2 YFSETQ. Trimming removed 3 bases from V and 7 bases from J, with 14 bases in between. The TCR was taken from a male donor in good health, serving as a control. The chain joins TRBV5-1 to TRBJ1-5, with D possibly being TRBD1 (6 bases). Sequenced material: blood. The CDR3 protein is CASSSGQPGQPQHF. CDR3 DNA sequence: TGCGCCAGCAGCTCTGGACAGCCGGGGCAGCCCCAGCATTTT.